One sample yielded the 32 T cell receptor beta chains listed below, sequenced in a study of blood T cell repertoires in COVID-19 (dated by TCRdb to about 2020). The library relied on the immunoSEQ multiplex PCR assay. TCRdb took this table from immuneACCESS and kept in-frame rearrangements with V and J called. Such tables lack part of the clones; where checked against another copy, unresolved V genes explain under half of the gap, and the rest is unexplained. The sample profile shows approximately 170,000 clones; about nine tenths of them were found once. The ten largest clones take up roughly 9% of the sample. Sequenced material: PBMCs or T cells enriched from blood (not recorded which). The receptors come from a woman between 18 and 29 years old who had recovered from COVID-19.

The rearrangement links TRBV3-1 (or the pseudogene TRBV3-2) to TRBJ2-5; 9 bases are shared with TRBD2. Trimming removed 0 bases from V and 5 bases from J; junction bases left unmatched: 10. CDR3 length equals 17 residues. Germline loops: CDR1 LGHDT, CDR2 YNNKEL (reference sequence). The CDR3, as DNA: TGTGCCAGCAGCCAAGAGGTGGCGGGAGGGGGTAGCGAGACCCAGTACTTC. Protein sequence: CASSQEVAGGGSETQYF.

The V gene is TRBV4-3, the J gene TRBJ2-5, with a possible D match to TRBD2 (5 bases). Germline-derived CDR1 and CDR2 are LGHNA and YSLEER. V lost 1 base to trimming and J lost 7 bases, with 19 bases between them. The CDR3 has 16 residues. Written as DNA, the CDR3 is TGCGCCAGCAGCCAAGTATACGGGGTTAGCGAAGGGACCCAGTACTTC. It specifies CASSQVYGVSEGTQYF.

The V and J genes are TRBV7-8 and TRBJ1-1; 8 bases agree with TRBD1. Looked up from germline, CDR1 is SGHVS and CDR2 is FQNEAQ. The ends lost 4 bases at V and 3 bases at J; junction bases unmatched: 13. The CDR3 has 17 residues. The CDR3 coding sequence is TGTGCCAGCAGCTCAGGACAGGGTCCCCACCGGGACACTGAAGCTTTCTTT. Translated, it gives CASSSGQGPHRDTEAFF.

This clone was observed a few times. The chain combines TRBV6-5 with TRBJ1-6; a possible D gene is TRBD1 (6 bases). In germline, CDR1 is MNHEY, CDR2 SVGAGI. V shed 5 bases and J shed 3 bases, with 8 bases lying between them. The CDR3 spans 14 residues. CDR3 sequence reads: CASSPGVYNSPLHF. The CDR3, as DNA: TGTGCCAGCAGTCCAGGGGTCTATAATTCACCCCTCCACTTT.

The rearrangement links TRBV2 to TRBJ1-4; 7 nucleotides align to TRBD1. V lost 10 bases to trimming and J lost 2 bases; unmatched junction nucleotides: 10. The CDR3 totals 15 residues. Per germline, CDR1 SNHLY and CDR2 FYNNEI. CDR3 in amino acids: CATASDRDTNEKLFF. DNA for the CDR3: TGTGCCACTGCGTCAGACAGGGACACTAATGAAAAACTGTTTTTT.

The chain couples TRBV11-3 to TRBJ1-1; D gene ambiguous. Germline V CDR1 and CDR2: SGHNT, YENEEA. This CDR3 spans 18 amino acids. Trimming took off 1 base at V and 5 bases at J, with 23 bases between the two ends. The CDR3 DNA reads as TGTGCCAGCAGCTTAGGGTCTGGGGTTGGGGAGGATGGTACTGAAGCTTTCTTT. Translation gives CASSLGSGVGEDGTEAFF.

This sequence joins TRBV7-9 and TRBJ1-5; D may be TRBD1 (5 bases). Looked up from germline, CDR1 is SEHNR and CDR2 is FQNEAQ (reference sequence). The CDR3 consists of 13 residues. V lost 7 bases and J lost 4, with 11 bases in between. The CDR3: CASNGGPNQPQHF. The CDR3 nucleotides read TGTGCCAGCAACGGGGGTCCAAATCAGCCCCAGCATTTT.

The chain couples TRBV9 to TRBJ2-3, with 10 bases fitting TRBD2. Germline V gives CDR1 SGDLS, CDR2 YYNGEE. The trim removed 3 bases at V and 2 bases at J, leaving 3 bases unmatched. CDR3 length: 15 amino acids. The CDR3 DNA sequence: TGTGCCAGCAGCGAACTAGCGGGGCACACAGATACGCAGTATTTT. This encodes CASSELAGHTDTQYF.

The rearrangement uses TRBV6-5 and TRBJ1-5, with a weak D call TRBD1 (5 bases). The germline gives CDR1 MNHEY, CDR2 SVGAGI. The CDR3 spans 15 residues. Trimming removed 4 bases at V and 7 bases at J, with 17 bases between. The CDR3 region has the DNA TGTGCCAGCAGTTCCCTGGGGTCGGGGGACCAGCCCCAGCATTTT. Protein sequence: CASSSLGSGDQPQHF.

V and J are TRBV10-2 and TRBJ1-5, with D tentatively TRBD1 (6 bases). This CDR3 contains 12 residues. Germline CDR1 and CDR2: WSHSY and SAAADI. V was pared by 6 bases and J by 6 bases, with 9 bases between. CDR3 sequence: CASREQGQPQHF. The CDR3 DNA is TGCGCCAGCAGAGAACAGGGTCAGCCCCAGCATTTT.

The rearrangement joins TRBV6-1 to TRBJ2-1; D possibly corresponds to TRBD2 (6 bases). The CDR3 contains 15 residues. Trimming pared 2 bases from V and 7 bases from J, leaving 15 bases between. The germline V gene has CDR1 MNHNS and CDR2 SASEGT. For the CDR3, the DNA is TGTGCCAGCAGTGAAAGCTGGCGGGGCCCTAATGAGCAGTTCTTC. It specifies CASSESWRGPNEQFF.

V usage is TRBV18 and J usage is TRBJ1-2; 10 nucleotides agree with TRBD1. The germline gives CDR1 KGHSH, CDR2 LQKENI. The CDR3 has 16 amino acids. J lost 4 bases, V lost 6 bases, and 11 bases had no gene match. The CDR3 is CASSRETGGEGYGYTF. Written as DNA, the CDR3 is TGTGCCAGCTCTCGAGAGACAGGGGGCGAGGGCTATGGCTACACCTTC.

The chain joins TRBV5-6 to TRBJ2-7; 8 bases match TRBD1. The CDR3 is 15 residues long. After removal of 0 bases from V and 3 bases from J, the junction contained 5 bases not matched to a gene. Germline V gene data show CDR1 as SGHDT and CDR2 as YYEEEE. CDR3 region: CASSLGPGTGYEQYF. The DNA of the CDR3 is TGTGCCAGCAGCTTGGGGCCCGGGACAGGCTACGAGCAGTACTTC.

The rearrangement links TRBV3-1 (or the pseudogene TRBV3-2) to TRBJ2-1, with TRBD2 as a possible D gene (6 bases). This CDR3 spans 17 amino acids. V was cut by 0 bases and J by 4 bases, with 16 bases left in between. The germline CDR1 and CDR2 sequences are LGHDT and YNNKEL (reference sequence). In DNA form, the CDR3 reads TGTGCCAGCAGCCAAGATAGATGGCGGGGCGAATACAATGAGCAGTTCTTC. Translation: CASSQDRWRGEYNEQFF.

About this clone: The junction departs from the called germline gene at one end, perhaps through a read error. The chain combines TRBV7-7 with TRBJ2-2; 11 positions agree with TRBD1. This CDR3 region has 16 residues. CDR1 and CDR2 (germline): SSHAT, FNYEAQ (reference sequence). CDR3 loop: CASSLAPGQGGGELFF. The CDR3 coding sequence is TGTGCTAGCAGCTTAGCCCCGGGACAGGGGGGCGGGGAGCTGTTTTTT.

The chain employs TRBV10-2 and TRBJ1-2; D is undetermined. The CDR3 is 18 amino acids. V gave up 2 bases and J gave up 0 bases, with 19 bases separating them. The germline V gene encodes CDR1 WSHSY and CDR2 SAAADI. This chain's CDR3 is CASSERTLDPKPNYGYTF. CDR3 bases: TGCGCCAGCAGTGAGCGAACCCTTGATCCGAAGCCTAACTATGGCTACACCTTC.

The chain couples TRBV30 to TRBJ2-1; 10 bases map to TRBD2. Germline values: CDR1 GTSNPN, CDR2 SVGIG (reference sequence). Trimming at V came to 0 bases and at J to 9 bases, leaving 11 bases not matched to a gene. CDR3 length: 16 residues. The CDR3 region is CAWSVPLAGASLEQFF. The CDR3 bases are TGTGCCTGGAGTGTACCTCTAGCGGGAGCAAGCCTTGAGCAGTTCTTC.

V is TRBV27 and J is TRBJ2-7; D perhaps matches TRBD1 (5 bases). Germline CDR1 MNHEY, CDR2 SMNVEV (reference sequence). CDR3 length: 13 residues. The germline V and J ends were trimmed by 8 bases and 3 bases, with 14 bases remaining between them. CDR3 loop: CASRSGANYEQYF. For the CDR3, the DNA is TGTGCCAGCCGATCTGGGGCGAACTACGAGCAGTACTTC.

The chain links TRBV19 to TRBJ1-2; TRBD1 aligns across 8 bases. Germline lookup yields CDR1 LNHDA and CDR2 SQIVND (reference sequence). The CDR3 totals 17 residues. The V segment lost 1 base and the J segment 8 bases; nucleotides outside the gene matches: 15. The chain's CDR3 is CASSIVENDRGWEGYTF. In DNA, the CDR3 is TGTGCCAGTAGTATAGTAGAGAACGACAGGGGATGGGAAGGCTACACCTTC.

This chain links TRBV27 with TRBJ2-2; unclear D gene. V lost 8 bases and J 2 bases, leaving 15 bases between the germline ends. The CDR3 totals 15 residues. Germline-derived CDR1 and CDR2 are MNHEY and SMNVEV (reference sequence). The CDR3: CASQEVNFNTGELFF. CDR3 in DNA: TGTGCCAGCCAAGAGGTGAACTTTAACACCGGGGAGCTGTTTTTT.

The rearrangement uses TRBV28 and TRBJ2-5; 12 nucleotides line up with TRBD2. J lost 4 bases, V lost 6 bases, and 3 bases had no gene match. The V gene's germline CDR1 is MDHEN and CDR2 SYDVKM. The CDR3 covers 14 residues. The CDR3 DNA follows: TGTGCCAGCAGACTAGCGGGAGGTGGAGAGACCCAGTACTTC. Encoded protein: CASRLAGGGETQYF.

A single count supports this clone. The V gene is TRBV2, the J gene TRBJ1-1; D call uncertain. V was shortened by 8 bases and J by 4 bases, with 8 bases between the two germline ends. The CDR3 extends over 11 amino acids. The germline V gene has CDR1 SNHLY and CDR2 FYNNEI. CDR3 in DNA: TGTGCCAGCCCTCCGGGCACTGAAGCTTTCTTT. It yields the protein CASPPGTEAFF.

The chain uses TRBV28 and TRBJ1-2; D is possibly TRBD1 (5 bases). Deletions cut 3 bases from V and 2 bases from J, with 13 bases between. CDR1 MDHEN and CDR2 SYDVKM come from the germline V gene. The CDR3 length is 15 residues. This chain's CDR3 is CASSLPGHRNYGYTF. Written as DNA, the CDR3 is TGTGCCAGCAGTTTGCCCGGACACCGAAACTATGGCTACACCTTC.

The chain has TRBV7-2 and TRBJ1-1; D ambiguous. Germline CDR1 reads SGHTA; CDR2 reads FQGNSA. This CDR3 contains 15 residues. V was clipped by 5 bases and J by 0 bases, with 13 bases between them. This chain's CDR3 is CASSPVIGLNTEAFF. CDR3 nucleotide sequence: TGTGCCAGCAGCCCAGTCATCGGGTTGAACACTGAAGCTTTCTTT.

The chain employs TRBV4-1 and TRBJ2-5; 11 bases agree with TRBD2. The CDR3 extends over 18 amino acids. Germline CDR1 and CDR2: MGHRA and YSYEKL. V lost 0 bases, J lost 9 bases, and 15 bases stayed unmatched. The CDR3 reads CASSQESAPTSGIRAQYF. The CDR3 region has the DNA TGCGCCAGCAGCCAAGAATCGGCCCCGACTAGCGGGATTAGGGCCCAGTACTTC.

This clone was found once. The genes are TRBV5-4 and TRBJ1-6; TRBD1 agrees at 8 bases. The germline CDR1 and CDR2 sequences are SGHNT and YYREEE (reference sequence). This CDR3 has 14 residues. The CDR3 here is CAITPTGVNSPLHF. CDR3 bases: TGTGCTATTACGCCGACAGGGGTTAATTCACCCCTCCACTTT.

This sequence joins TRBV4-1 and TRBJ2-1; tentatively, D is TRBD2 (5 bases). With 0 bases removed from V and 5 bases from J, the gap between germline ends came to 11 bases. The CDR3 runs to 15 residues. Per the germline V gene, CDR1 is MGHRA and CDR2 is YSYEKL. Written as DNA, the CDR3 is TGCGCCAGCAGCCAAGAGACGAGGAGGCACAATGAGCAGTTCTTC. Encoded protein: CASSQETRRHNEQFF.

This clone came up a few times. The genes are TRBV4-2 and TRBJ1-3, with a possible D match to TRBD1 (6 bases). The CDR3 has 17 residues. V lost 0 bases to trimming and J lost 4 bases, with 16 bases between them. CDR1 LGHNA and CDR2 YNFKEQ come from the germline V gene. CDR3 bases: TGTGCCAGCAGCCAAGAAGTCAGGGGCCCAGTGGGAAACACCATATATTTT. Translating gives CASSQEVRGPVGNTIYF.

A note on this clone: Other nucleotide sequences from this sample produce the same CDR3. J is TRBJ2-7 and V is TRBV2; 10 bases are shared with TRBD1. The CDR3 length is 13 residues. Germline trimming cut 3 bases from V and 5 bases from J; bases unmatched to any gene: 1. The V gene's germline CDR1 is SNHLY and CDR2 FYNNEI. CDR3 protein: CASSEGTGDEQYF. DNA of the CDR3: TGTGCCAGCAGTGAGGGGACAGGGGACGAGCAGTACTTC.

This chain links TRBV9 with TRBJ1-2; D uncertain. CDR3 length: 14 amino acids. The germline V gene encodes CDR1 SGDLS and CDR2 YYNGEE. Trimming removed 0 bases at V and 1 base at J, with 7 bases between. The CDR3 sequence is CASSVDQDNYGYTF. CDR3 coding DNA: TGTGCCAGCAGCGTAGACCAGGATAACTATGGCTACACCTTC.

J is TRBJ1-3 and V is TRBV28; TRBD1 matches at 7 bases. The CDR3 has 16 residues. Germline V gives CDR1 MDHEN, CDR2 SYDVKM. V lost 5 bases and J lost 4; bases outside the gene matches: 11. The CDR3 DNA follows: TGTGCCAGCAGTAACCCGACAGGGAGGTGGGGAAACACCATATATTTT. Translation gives CASSNPTGRWGNTIYF.

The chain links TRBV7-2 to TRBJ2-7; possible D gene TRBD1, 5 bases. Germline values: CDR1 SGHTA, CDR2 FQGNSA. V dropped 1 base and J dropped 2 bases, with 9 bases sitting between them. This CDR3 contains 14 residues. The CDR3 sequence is CASSLDRYPYEQYF. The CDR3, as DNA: TGTGCCAGCAGCTTAGACAGGTACCCCTACGAGCAGTACTTC.